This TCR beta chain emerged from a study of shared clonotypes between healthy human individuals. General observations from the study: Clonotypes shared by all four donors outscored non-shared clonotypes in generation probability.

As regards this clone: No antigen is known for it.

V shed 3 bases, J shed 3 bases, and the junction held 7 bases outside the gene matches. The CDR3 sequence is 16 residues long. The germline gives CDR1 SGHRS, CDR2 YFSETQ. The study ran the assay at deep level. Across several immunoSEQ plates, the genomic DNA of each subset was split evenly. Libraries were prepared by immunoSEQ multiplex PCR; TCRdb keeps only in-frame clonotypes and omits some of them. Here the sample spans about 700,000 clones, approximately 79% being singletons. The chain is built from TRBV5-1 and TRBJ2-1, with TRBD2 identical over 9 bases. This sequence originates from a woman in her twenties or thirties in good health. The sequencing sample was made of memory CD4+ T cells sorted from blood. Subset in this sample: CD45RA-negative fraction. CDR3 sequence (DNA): TGCGCCAGCAGCTCAGGGACTAGCCAATTCTACAATGAGCAGTTCTTC. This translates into CASSSGTSQFYNEQFF.